The 6 T cell receptor beta chains in this list originate from one sample, sequenced in a study of T cell changes during pregnancy in multiple sclerosis. Repertoires were generated with immunoSEQ multiplex PCR, while TCRdb's copy carries only in-frame clones and drops some. The data hold fewer than 45,000 clones, with 88% observed a single time. Here the sequenced sample was CD8+ T cells from peripheral blood mononuclear cells, taken in the third trimester of pregnancy. These receptors all come from a female donor with multiple sclerosis, enrolled in a pregnancy study.

The chain has TRBV5-6 and TRBJ2-7; possible D gene TRBD2, 5 bases. Trimming removed 4 bases from V and 4 bases from J, with 12 bases in between. The germline V gene encodes CDR1 SGHDT and CDR2 YYEEEE. CDR3 length: 13 residues. CDR3 sequence (DNA): TGTGCCAGCAGCCCCGACGCGGGTTACGAGCAGTACTTC. Its translation: CASSPDAGYEQYF.

The chain joins TRBV10-3 to TRBJ2-7, with 7 nucleotides matching TRBD1. CDR1 is ENHRY and CDR2 is SYGVKD in the germline V gene. The CDR3 contains 13 residues. V trimming: 4 bases; J trimming: 3 bases; junction bases outside the gene matches: 3. This CDR3 reads CAISGQGFYEQYF. For the CDR3, the DNA is TGTGCCATCAGTGGACAGGGATTCTACGAGCAGTACTTC.

The rearrangement joins TRBV11-2 to TRBJ1-4; tentatively, D is TRBD1 (5 bases). Trimming shortened V by 5 bases and J by 0 bases, and 10 bases separated the two germline ends. This CDR3 has 15 amino acids. CDR1 is SGHAT and CDR2 is FQNNGV in the germline V gene. The DNA of the CDR3 is TGTGCCAGCAGCCCTGCGGGGGCAACTAATGAAAAACTGTTTTTT. Translated: CASSPAGATNEKLFF.

The rearrangement joins TRBV5-1 to TRBJ1-2, with 7 bases matching TRBD1. Germline-derived CDR1 and CDR2 are SGHRS and YFSETQ. The trim removed 4 bases at V and 5 bases at J, leaving 2 bases unmatched. The CDR3 runs to 12 residues. CDR3 protein: CASSPGQYGYTF. The CDR3 nucleotides are TGCGCCAGCAGCCCGGGACAGTATGGCTACACCTTC.

CDR3 nucleotide sequence: TGTGCCAGCAGTCCCCTGCGGGGGGGCTACAATGAGCAGTTCTTC. This translates into CASSPLRGGYNEQFF. The V gene is TRBV7-9, the J gene TRBJ2-1, with 9 bases lining up with TRBD2. V lost 6 bases and J lost 3; bases outside the gene matches: 6. Germline V gene data show CDR1 as SEHNR and CDR2 as FQNEAQ (reference sequence). The CDR3 runs 15 residues.

This clone came up a few times. In DNA, the CDR3 is TGTGCCAGCAGTGCCGGGACAGGGCACACCGGGGAGCTGTTTTTT. It specifies CASSAGTGHTGELFF. This chain connects TRBV6-4 to TRBJ2-2, with TRBD1 matching 9 bases. The CDR3 length is 15 residues. Germline values: CDR1 MRHNA, CDR2 SNTAGT. V lost 4 bases, J lost 3 bases, and 3 bases stayed unmatched.